These T cell receptor beta chains were read from a single sample in a study of blood T cells in healthy people across ages. TCRdb called the 5' RACE reads again in MiXCR, with one record for every CDR3 protein. The table includes 1,300,000 or so distinct CDR3 sequences, roughly 64% detected once. Sequencing was performed on blood. These receptors all stem from a man younger than 35 in good health. CDR3s include the opening cysteine and the closing phenylalanine or tryptophan. The D gene is left open where the match is weak. Size values are once, few and many counts, or a class for expanded clones, and some rows have none.

DNA: TGTGCCAGCATGGTGTTAGCTGGTAATGAGCAGTTCTTC; CDR3: CASMVLAGNEQFF; D: NA; J: TRBJ2-1; V: TRBV6-5; size: few
DNA: TGTGCCACCAGCATCAGAACTTGGGACAGGGGGCCAACTAAGGAAAAACTGTTTTTT; CDR3: CATSIRTWDRGPTKEKLFF; D: TRBD1; J: TRBJ1-4; V: TRBV15; size: NA
DNA: TGTGCCAGCAGTCACGGGAGGGTCAATGAGCAGTTCTTC; CDR3: CASSHGRVNEQFF; D: TRBD2; J: TRBJ2-1; V: TRBV6-5; size: NA
DNA: TGCAGCGTTGCAAGGACCGCCGCCCACGAGCAGTACTTC; CDR3: CSVARTAAHEQYF; D: NA; J: TRBJ2-7; V: TRBV29-1; size: few
DNA: TGCGCCAGCAGCCACCCCGATGGCATGGGCGAGCAGTACTTC; CDR3: CASSHPDGMGEQYF; D: NA; J: TRBJ2-7; V: TRBV4-1; size: NA
DNA: TGTGCCAGCAAATGGACCGGCTCCTACAATGAGCAGTTCTTC; CDR3: CASKWTGSYNEQFF; D: NA; J: TRBJ2-1; V: TRBV27; size: NA
DNA: TGCAGCGTTGTTGAAACAGGTGCAACTAATGAAAAACTGTTTTTT; CDR3: CSVVETGATNEKLFF; D: NA; J: TRBJ1-4; V: TRBV29-1; size: NA
DNA: TGTGCCAGCAGTCCCGGGACCGGGGAGCTGTTTTTT; CDR3: CASSPGTGELFF; D: NA; J: TRBJ2-2; V: TRBV12-3/TRBV12-4; size: many
DNA: TGCAGTGCTAGAGATTTGAGCACCGGGACTCCGACCCAGTACTTC; CDR3: CSARDLSTGTPTQYF; D: NA; J: TRBJ2-5; V: TRBV20-1; size: few
DNA: TGTGCCAGCAGTGGGGGACTAGCGGGAGTAGCTCAAGAGACCCAGTACTTC; CDR3: CASSGGLAGVAQETQYF; D: TRBD2; J: TRBJ2-5; V: TRBV6-1; size: NA
DNA: TGTGCCACCATGGTGTCACAACACCGGGACAGAAGCACAGATACGCAGTATTTT; CDR3: CATMVSQHRDRSTDTQYF; D: TRBD1; J: TRBJ2-3; V: TRBV10-3; size: NA
DNA: TGTGCCAGCAGCCCTGAAGTCCCTACAAAGAACACTGAAGCTTTCTTT; CDR3: CASSPEVPTKNTEAFF; D: NA; J: TRBJ1-1; V: TRBV12-3/TRBV12-4; size: NA
DNA: TGCAGTGCTAGTGTAGCGGGGAAATACGAGCAGTACTTC; CDR3: CSASVAGKYEQYF; D: TRBD2; J: TRBJ2-7; V: TRBV20-1; size: NA
DNA: TGCGCCAGCAGCTTAAGACTAGCGGGGGGAGAGCACACAGATACGCAGTATTTT; CDR3: CASSLRLAGGEHTDTQYF; D: TRBD2; J: TRBJ2-3; V: TRBV4-1; size: once
DNA: TGCAGCGTTTCCGGGACGGACAATCAGCCCCAGCATTTT; CDR3: CSVSGTDNQPQHF; D: NA; J: TRBJ1-5; V: TRBV29-1; size: NA
DNA: TGCGCCAGCAGCGTCGGGACTCCTGGGGCCAACGTCCTGACTTTC; CDR3: CASSVGTPGANVLTF; D: NA; J: TRBJ2-6; V: TRBV5-1; size: once
DNA: TGTGCCAGCAGCTTATTTAGCAATGAGCAGTTCTTC; CDR3: CASSLFSNEQFF; D: NA; J: TRBJ2-1; V: TRBV7-2; size: few
DNA: TGTGCCAGCAGCTTAGCGGGAAACGGCAATCAGCCCCAGCATTTT; CDR3: CASSLAGNGNQPQHF; D: NA; J: TRBJ1-5; V: TRBV7-9; size: NA
DNA: TGCAGTGCTAGGAAGACTAGTAGGGGCACAGATACGCAGTATTTT; CDR3: CSARKTSRGTDTQYF; D: NA; J: TRBJ2-3; V: TRBV20-1; size: NA
DNA: TGCGCCAGCAGCTTGGCTCTGGACACACACTACGAGCAGTACTTC; CDR3: CASSLALDTHYEQYF; D: NA; J: TRBJ2-7; V: TRBV5-1; size: few
DNA: TGCAGCGTGGCCGTTGGGCCTTCTAACTATGGCTACACCTTC; CDR3: CSVAVGPSNYGYTF; D: NA; J: TRBJ1-2; V: TRBV29-1; size: NA
DNA: TGTGCCAGCAGCACTTCACAGGCCGGATTCTACAATGAGCAGTTCTTC; CDR3: CASSTSQAGFYNEQFF; D: NA; J: TRBJ2-1; V: TRBV7-9; size: NA
DNA: TGCAGTAGCCCGGGGGGCCGTTACAATGAGCAGTTCTTC; CDR3: CSSPGGRYNEQFF; D: NA; J: TRBJ2-1; V: TRBV20-1; size: NA